This paragraph covers one T cell receptor (beta chain) sequence. Germline values: CDR1 MDHEN, CDR2 SYDVKM. The CDR3 is made up of 17 amino acids. The V end lost 2 bases, the J end lost 0 bases, and 14 bases lay between the germline ends. This sample is drawn from a study of T cell changes during pregnancy in multiple sclerosis. TCRdb's copy holds only in-frame clones and misses some; the assay was immunoSEQ multiplex PCR. Among some 110,000 clones listed, 80% to 95% were seen once. The sequence derives from a female donor with multiple sclerosis, enrolled in a pregnancy study. J is TRBJ1-5 and V is TRBV28, with a possible D match to TRBD1 (5 bases). The sequences come from peripheral blood, collected in the third trimester of pregnancy. The CDR3 loop is CASSLGAGGDSNQPQHF. The CDR3 DNA sequence: TGTGCCAGCAGTTTAGGGGCCGGCGGTGATAGCAATCAGCCCCAGCATTTT.